This T cell receptor beta chain was identified during a study of blood T cells in healthy people across ages. Through a sample-barcoded 5' primer and a J-beta primer mix, a second PCR was run for about 6 to 12 cycles. TCRdb called the 5' RACE reads again in MiXCR, with one record for every CDR3 protein. The table has around 1,500,000 distinct CDR3 sequences, approximately 40% seen once; the top ten hold roughly 7.9%. The CDR3 covers 12 residues. The germline CDR1 and CDR2 sequences are SGHTA and FQGNSA. Sequenced material: blood. This sequence joins TRBV7-2 and TRBJ2-7; D is undetermined. The J call is uncertain, as TRBJ2-5 better fits the DNA end. This clonotype was sampled from a woman aged 18-29 years in good health. CDR3 nucleotides: TGTGCCAGCAGCTTTCAACTGGAGACCCAGTACTTC. This gives the protein CASSFQLETQYF.